These 17 T cell receptor beta chains were all obtained from the same sample, sequenced in a study of blood T cell repertoires in COVID-19 (TCRdb year 2020). To prepare the library, the immunoSEQ multiplex PCR assay was applied. The table comes from immuneACCESS by way of TCRdb, which keeps in-frame sequences with V and J called. Part of the clones is missing from these tables; in studies checked, under half for an unresolved V gene and the rest for unknown reasons. The sample has about 160,000 clones on record, 65% to 85% of them singletons. 11% to 15% of the sample is held by the ten biggest clonotypes. The specimen sequenced was peripheral blood. All receptors derive from a woman of 80 years or more with acute or convalescent COVID-19.

The chain carries TRBV28 and TRBJ1-1, with D unclear. Per the germline V gene, CDR1 is MDHEN and CDR2 is SYDVKM. Trimming stripped 3 bases from V and 2 bases from J, with 10 bases between. The CDR3 totals 14 residues. The CDR3 spells CASSFRRRNTEAFF. The CDR3 DNA reads TGTGCCAGCAGTTTTAGGCGGAGAAACACTGAAGCTTTCTTT. The full variable domain, its missing parts supplied by reference TRBV28 and TRBJ1-1, is DVKVTQSSRYLVKRTGEKVFLECVQDMDHENMFWYRQDPGLGLRLIYFSYDVKMKEKGDIPEGYSVSREKKERFSLILESASTNQTSMYLCASSFRRRNTEAFFGQGTRLTVV.

This clone was seen once. The chain recombines TRBV4-1 with TRBJ1-2; 7 nucleotides line up with TRBD1. This CDR3 has 15 amino acids. V gave up 0 bases and J gave up 4 bases; unmatched junction bases: 5. Germline loops: CDR1 MGHRA, CDR2 YSYEKL. This CDR3 reads CASSQDNSGGYGYTF. CDR3 in DNA: TGCGCCAGCAGCCAAGACAATTCAGGGGGCTATGGCTACACCTTC.

The chain recombines TRBV4-1 with TRBJ1-3; 8 bases map to TRBD1. The CDR3 has 20 amino acids. The J segment lost 0 bases and the V segment lost 1 base, leaving 14 bases of the junction unmatched. Germline CDR1 MGHRA, CDR2 YSYEKL. CDR3 sequence (DNA): TGCGCCAGCAGCCAAGCTCTAACAGGGGGTGGAGGTGGCTCTGGAAACACCATATATTTT. This translates into CASSQALTGGGGGSGNTIYF.

This chain connects TRBV14 to TRBJ2-7; 7 nucleotides align to TRBD2. Germline V gene data show CDR1 as SGHDN and CDR2 as FVKESK. CDR3 size: 15 residues. The chain's CDR3 is CPPTKTRGPGGEQYF. The CDR3 DNA follows: TGTCCCCCCACCAAAACGCGGGGACCGGGGGGAGAGCAGTACTTC.

V is TRBV3-1 (or the pseudogene TRBV3-2) and J is TRBJ2-7; no reliable D call. Trimming left V 3 bases short and J 6 bases short, with 6 bases between. This CDR3 has 11 residues. In germline, CDR1 is LGHDT, CDR2 YNNKEL (reference sequence). The CDR3 protein is CASSHGSEQYF. In DNA form, the CDR3 reads TGTGCCAGCAGCCACGGTAGCGAGCAGTACTTC.

In its sample, this clone was seen a few times. This rearrangement joins TRBV30 to TRBJ1-2; 9 positions agree with TRBD1. With V trimmed by 1 base and J by 4 bases, 13 bases remained unmatched. Germline-derived CDR1 and CDR2 are GTSNPN and SVGIG (reference sequence). The CDR3 extends over 17 amino acids. CDR3: CAWSAGDRVLTSYGYTF. CDR3 DNA sequence: TGTGCCTGGAGTGCGGGGGACAGGGTGCTAACCTCCTATGGCTACACCTTC.

This clone was found a few times. The rearrangement links TRBV5-6 to TRBJ2-7; TRBD2 might be the D (6 bases). CDR3 length equals 13 residues. V lost 4 bases to trimming and J lost 1 base, with 9 bases between them. Germline CDR1 SGHDT, CDR2 YYEEEE. The CDR3 DNA follows: TGTGCCAGCAGCCTGGAGGGGTCCTACGAGCAGTACTTC. Protein product: CASSLEGSYEQYF.

The chain links TRBV30 to TRBJ1-2; a weak D match, TRBD1 (6 bases). This CDR3 has 16 residues. The germline V gene has CDR1 GTSNPN and CDR2 SVGIG (reference sequence). V dropped 4 bases and J dropped 5 bases, with 23 bases sitting between them. For the CDR3, the DNA is TGTGCCTGGACCCCCAAAAGGACAGTCGTCGCTTATGGCTACACCTTC. This encodes CAWTPKRTVVAYGYTF.

This chain joins TRBV7-9 and TRBJ1-5; D is undetermined. V gave up 5 bases and J gave up 4 bases, with 9 bases separating them. The CDR3 totals 13 residues. Germline V CDR1 and CDR2: SEHNR, FQNEAQ (reference sequence). The CDR3 here is CASSKTQNQPQHF. The CDR3, as DNA: TGTGCCAGCAGCAAGACACAGAATCAGCCCCAGCATTTT.

A note on this clone: This sample includes further DNA sequences coding for the same CDR3. In nucleotides, the CDR3 is TGTGCCAGCAGTCGACAGGGGTCCTCCTACGAGCAGTACTTC. Translated: CASSRQGSSYEQYF. The genes are TRBV6-5 and TRBJ2-7; TRBD1 matches at 8 bases. J was trimmed by 0 bases and V by 5 bases; bases with no gene match: 3. CDR3 length: 14 residues. Germline loops: CDR1 MNHEY, CDR2 SVGAGI.

The V call is TRBV27, the J call TRBJ1-4; 8 nucleotides align to TRBD1. Trimming at V came to 6 bases and at J to 7 bases, leaving 4 bases not matched to a gene. Germline V gene sequence: CDR1 MNHEY, CDR2 SMNVEV (reference sequence). CDR3 length: 13 amino acids. The DNA for the CDR3 is TGTGCCAGCAGGACAGGGGCTGGTGAAAAACTGTTTTTT. Protein product: CASRTGAGEKLFF.

V is TRBV5-1 and J is TRBJ2-6; no reliable D call. The V gene lost 5 bases and the J gene lost 0 bases, with 18 bases spanning the gap. The CDR3 consists of 18 residues. Germline loops: CDR1 SGHRS, CDR2 YFSETQ. The CDR3 reads CASSLFMQEYSGANVLTF. Here the CDR3 DNA reads TGCGCCAGCAGTCTATTTATGCAGGAATACTCTGGGGCCAACGTCCTGACTTTC.

The chain couples TRBV28 to TRBJ2-6; D is unclear. CDR3 length: 15 amino acids. Trimming took 2 bases from V and 1 from J, leaving 6 bases between them. Per the germline V gene, CDR1 is MDHEN and CDR2 is SYDVKM. CDR3 region: CASSLAISGANVLTF. Written as DNA, the CDR3 is TGTGCCAGCAGTTTAGCGATTTCTGGGGCCAACGTCCTGACTTTC.

This clone turned up a few times. The chain employs TRBV6-6 and TRBJ1-3; unclear D gene. V was clipped by 8 bases and J by 4 bases, with 12 bases between them. The CDR3 is 13 residues long. Germline assignment: CDR1 MNHNY and CDR2 SVGAGI (reference sequence). DNA for the CDR3: TGTGCCAGCGCCCGAATTGGCGGAAACACCATATATTTT. Its translation: CASARIGGNTIYF.

This clone turned up a few times. The V and J genes are TRBV19 and TRBJ1-1; 12 bases fit TRBD1. J lost 6 bases, V lost 4 bases, and 12 bases had no gene match. The CDR3 is made up of 17 amino acids. The V gene's germline CDR1 is LNHDA and CDR2 SQIVND (reference sequence). The DNA for the CDR3 is TGTGCCAGTAGTAAGAGGGGGACAGGGGGCTTTCGAGCTGAAGCTTTCTTT. It codes for CASSKRGTGGFRAEAFF.

V and J are TRBV28 and TRBJ2-5; D uncertain. The V gene lost 6 bases and the J gene lost 1 base, with 6 bases spanning the gap. CDR1 and CDR2 from the germline V gene are MDHEN and SYDVKM. The CDR3 spans 12 residues. CDR3 region: CASSLFQETQYF. CDR3 sequence (DNA): TGTGCCAGCAGCCTATTCCAAGAGACCCAGTACTTC. The complete variable domain, with remaining parts taken from reference TRBV28 and TRBJ2-5, reads DVKVTQSSRYLVKRTGEKVFLECVQDMDHENMFWYRQDPGLGLRLIYFSYDVKMKEKGDIPEGYSVSREKKERFSLILESASTNQTSMYLCASSLFQETQYFGPGTRLLVL.

This sequence joins TRBV5-4 and TRBJ2-5; no clear D gene. This CDR3 has 13 residues. Germline lookup yields CDR1 SGHNT and CDR2 YYREEE (reference sequence). The V and J ends lost 8 bases and 3 bases respectively, with 14 bases between them. The CDR3 is CASLQLGEETQYF. The CDR3 nucleotides read TGTGCCAGTCTACAGCTTGGCGAAGAGACCCAGTACTTC.